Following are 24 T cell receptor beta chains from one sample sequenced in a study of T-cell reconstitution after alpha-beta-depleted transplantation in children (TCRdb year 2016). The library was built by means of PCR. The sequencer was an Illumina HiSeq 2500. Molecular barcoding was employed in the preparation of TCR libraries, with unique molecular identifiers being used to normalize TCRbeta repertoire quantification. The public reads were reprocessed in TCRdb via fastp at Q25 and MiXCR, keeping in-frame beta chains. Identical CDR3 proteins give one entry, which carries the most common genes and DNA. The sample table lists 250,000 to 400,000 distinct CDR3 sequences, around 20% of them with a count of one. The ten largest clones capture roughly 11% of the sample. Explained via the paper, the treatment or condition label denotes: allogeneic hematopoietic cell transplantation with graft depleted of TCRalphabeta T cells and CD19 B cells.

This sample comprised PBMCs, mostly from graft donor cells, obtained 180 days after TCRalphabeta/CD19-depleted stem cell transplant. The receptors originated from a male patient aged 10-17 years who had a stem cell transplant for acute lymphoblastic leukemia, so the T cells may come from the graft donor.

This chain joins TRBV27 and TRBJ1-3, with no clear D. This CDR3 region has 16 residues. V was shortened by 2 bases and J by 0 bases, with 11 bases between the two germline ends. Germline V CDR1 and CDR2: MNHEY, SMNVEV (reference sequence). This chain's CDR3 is CASSLVGYYSGNTIYF. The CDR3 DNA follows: TGTGCCAGCAGTTTAGTTGGTTACTACTCTGGAAACACCATATATTTT.

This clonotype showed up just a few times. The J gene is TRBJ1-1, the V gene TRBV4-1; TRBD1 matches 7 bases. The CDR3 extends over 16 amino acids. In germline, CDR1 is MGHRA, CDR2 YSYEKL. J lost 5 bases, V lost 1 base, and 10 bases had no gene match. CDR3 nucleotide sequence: TGCGCCAGCAGCCAAGGGGCTCAGGGGGGTTGGACTGAAGCTTTCTTT. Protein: CASSQGAQGGWTEAFF.

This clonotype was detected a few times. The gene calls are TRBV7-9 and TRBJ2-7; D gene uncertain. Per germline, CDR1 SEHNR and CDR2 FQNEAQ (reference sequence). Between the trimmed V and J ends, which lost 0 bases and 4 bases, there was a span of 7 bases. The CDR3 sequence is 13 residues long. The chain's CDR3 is CASSLARIYEQYF. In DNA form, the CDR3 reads TGTGCCAGCAGCTTAGCGAGGATATACGAGCAGTACTTC.

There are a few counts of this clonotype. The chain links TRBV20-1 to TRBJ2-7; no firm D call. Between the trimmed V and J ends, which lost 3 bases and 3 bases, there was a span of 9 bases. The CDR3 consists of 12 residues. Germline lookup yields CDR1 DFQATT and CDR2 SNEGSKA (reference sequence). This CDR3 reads CSARTSIYEQYF. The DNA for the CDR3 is TGCAGTGCTAGGACCTCCATCTACGAGCAGTACTTC.

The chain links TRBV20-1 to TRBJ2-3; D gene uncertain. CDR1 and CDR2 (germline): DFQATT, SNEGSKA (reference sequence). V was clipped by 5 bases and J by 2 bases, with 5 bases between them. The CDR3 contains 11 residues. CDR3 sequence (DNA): TGCAGTGCTTCCCTCACAGATACGCAGTATTTT. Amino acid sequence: CSASLTDTQYF.

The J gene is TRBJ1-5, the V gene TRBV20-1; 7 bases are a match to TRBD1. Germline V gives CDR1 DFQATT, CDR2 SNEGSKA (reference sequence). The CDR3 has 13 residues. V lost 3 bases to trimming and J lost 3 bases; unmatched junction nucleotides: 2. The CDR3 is CSARGQHNQPQHF. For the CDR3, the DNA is TGCAGTGCTAGGGGACAGCACAATCAGCCCCAGCATTTT.

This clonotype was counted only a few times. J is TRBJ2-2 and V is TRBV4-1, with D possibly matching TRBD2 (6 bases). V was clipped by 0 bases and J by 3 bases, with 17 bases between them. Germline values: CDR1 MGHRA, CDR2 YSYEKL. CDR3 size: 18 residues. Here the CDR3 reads CASSQEGRGHGDTGELFF. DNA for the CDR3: TGCGCCAGCAGCCAAGAGGGGCGGGGCCATGGCGACACCGGGGAGCTGTTTTTT.

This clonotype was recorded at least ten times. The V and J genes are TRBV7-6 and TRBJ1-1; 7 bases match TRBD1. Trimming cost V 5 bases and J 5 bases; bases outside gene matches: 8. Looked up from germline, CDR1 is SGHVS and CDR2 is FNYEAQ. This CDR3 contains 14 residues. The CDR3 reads CASSPYRGGTEAFF. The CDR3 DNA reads TGTGCCAGCAGCCCCTACAGGGGAGGTACTGAAGCTTTCTTT.

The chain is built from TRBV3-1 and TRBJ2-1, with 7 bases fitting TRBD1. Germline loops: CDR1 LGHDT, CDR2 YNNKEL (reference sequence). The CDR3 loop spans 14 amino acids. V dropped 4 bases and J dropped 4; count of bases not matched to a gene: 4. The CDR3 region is CASSPQDRYNEQFF. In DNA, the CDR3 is TGTGCCAGCAGCCCCCAGGACAGGTACAATGAGCAGTTCTTC.

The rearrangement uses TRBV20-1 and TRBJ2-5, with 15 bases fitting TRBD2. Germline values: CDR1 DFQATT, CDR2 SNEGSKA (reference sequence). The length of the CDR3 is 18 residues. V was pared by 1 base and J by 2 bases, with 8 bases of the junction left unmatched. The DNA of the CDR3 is TGCAGTGCTAGAGCAGGACTAGCGGGAGGGATTCTACAAGAGACCCAGTACTTC. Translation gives CSARAGLAGGILQETQYF.

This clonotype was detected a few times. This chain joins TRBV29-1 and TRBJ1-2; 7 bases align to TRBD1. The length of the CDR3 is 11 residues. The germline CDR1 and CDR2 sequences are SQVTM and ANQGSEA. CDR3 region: CSAQGLGGYTF. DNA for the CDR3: TGCAGTGCACAGGGGCTTGGCGGCTACACCTTC.

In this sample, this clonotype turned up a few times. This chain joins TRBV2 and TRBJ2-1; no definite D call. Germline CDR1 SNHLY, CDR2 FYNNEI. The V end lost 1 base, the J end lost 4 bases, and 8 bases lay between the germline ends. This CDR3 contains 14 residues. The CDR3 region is CASSEGPSYNEQFF. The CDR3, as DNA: TGTGCCAGCAGTGAAGGACCTAGTTACAATGAGCAGTTCTTC.

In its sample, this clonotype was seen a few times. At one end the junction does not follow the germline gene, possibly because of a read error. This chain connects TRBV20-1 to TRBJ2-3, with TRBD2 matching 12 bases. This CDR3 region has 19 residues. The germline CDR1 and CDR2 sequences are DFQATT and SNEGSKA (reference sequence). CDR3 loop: CCARVPSSGRADSQNTQYF. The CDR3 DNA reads TGCTGTGCTAGAGTTCCGTCTAGCGGGAGGGCCGATTCTCAAAATACGCAGTATTTT.

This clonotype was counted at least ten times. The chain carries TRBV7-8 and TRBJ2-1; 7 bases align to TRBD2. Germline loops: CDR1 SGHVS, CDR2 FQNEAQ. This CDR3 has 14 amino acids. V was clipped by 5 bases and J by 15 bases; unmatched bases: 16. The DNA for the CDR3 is TGTGCCAGCAGCCTTAGAGTGGGAGGGCCGCTCTCGTTCTTC. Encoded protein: CASSLRVGGPLSFF.

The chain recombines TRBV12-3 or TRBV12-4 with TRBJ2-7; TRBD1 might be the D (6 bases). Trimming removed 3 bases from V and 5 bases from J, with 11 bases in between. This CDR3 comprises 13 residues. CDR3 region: CASSFGRGDEQYF. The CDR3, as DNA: TGTGCCAGCAGTTTCGGCAGGGGCGACGAGCAGTACTTC.

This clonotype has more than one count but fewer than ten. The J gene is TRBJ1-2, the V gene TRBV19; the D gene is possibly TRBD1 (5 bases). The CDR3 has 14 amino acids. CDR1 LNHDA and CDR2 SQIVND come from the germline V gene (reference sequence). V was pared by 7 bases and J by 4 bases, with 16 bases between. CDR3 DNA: TGTGCCAGTAACCGGCAGCCCGGGGGCTATGGCTACACCTTC. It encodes CASNRQPGGYGYTF.

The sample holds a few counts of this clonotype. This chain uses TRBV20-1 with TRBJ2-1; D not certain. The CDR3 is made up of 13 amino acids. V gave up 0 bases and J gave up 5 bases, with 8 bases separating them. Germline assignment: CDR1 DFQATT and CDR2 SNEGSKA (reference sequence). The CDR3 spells CSAREGLHNEQFF. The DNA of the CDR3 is TGCAGTGCTAGAGAAGGCCTTCACAATGAGCAGTTCTTC.

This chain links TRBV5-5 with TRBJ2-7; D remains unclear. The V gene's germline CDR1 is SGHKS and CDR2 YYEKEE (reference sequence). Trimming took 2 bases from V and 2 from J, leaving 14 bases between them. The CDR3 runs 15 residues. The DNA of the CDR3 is TGTGCCAGCAGCTTCTGGCTAGGGCAACCCTACGAGCAGTACTTC. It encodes CASSFWLGQPYEQYF.

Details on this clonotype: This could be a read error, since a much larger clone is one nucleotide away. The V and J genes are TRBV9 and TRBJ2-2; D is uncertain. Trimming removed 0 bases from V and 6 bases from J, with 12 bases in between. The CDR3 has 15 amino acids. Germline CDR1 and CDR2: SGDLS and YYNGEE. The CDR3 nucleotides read TGTGCCAGCAGCGTAGATTTCGCTGGCTCCGGGGAGCTGTTTTTT. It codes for CASSVDFAGSGELFF.

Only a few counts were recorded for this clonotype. The CDR3 DNA is TGTGCCAGCCAGGAAAGTTCGCAGCTAAACACAGATACGCAGTATTTT. Translated: CASQESSQLNTDTQYF. The chain is built from TRBV2 and TRBJ2-3; D not certain. Trimming removed 8 bases at V and 2 bases at J, with 20 bases between. The V gene's germline CDR1 is SNHLY and CDR2 FYNNEI. The CDR3 length is 16 residues.

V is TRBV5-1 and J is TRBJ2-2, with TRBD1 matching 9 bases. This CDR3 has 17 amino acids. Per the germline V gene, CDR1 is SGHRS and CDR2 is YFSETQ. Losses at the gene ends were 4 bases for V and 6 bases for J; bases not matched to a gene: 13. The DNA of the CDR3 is TGCGCCAGCAGCGTCGGGTTTGGGACAGGGACCCCCGGGGAGCTGTTTTTT. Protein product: CASSVGFGTGTPGELFF.

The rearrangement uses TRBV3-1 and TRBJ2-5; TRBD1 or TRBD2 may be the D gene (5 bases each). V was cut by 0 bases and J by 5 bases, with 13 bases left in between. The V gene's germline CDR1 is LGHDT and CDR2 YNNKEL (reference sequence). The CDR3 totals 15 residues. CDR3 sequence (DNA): TGTGCCAGCAGCCAAGATCGCGACTGGGGGGAGACCCAGTACTTC. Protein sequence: CASSQDRDWGETQYF.

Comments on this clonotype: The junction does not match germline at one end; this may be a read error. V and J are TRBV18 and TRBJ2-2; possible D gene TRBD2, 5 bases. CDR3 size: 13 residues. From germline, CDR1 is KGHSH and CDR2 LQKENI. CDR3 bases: TGTGCCAGCTCACCAACGGGCACCGGGGAGATGTTTTTT. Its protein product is CASSPTGTGEMFF.

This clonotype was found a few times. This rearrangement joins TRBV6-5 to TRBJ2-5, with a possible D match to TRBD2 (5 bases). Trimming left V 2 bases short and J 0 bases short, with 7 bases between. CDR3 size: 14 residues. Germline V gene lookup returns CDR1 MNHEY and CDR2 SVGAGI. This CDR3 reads CASSYGLHQETQYF. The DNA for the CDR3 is TGTGCCAGCAGTTACGGACTTCACCAAGAGACCCAGTACTTC.